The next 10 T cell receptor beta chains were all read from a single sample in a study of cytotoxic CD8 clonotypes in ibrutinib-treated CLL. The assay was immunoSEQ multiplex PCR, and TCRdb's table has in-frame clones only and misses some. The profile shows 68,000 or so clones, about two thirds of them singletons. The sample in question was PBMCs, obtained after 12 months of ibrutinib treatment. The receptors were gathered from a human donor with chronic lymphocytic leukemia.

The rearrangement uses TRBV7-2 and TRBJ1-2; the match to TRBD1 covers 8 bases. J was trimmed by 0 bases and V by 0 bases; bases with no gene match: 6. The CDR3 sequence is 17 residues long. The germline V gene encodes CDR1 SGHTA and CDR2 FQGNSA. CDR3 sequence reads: CASSLAPGTGTNYGYTF. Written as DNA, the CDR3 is TGTGCCAGCAGCTTAGCTCCCGGGACAGGAACTAACTATGGCTACACCTTC.

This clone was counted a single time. The CDR3 DNA reads as TGTGCCAGTAGTATTTTGGGGGCAACTAATGAAAAACTGTTTTTT. Encoded protein: CASSILGATNEKLFF. The chain links TRBV19 to TRBJ1-4, with a possible D match to TRBD1 (5 bases). V lost 3 bases and J 0 bases, leaving 8 bases between the germline ends. CDR1 LNHDA and CDR2 SQIVND come from the germline V gene (reference sequence). The CDR3 runs to 15 residues.

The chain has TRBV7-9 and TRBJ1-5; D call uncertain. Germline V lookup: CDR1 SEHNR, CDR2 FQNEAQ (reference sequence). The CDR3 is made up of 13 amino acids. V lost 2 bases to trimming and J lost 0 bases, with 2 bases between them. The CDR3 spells CASSLNSNQPQHF. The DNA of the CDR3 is TGTGCCAGCAGCTTAAATAGCAATCAGCCCCAGCATTTT.

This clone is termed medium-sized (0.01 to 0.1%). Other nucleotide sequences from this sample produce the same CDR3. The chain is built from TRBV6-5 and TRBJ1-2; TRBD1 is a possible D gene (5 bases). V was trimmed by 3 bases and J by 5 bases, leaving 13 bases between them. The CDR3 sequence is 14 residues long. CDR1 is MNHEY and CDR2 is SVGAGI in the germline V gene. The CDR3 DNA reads TGTGCCAGCAGTTATCGGGGGGTGGGGTATGGCTACACCTTC. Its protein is CASSYRGVGYGYTF.

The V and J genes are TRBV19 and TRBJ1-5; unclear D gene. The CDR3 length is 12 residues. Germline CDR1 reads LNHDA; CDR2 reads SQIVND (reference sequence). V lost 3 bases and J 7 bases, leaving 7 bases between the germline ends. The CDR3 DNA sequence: TGTGCCAGTAGTATCAGCCCCCAGCCCCAGCATTTT. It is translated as CASSISPQPQHF.

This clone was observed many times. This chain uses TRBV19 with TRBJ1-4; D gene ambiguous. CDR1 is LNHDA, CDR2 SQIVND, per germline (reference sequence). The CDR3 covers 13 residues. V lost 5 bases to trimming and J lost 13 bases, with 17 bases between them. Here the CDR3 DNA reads TGTGCCAGTAGTCCGGGGATCGTGTGGGTACTGTTTTTT. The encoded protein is CASSPGIVWVLFF.

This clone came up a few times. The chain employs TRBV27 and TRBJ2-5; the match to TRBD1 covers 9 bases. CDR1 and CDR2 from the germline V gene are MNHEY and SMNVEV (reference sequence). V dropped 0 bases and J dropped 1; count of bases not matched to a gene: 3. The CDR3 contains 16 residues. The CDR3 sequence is CASSLSLDRGQETQYF. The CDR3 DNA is TGTGCCAGCAGTTTATCCCTGGACAGGGGCCAAGAGACCCAGTACTTC.

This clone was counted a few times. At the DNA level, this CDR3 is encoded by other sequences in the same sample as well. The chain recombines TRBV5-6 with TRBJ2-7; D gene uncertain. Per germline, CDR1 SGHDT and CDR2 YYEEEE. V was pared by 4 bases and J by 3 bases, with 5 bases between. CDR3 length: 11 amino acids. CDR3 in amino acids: CASSGYYEQYF. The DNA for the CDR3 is TGTGCCAGCAGCGGCTACTACGAGCAGTACTTC. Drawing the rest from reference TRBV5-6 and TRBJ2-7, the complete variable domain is DAGVTQSPTHLIKTRGQQVTLRCSPKSGHDTVSWYQQALGQGPQFIFQYYEEEERQRGNFPDRFSGHQFPNYSSELNVNALLLGDSALYLCASSGYYEQYFGPGTRLTVT.

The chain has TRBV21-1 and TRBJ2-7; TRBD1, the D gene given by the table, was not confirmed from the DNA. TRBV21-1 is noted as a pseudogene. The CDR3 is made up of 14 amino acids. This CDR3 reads CASKGSGTGVEQYF. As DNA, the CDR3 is TGTGCCAGCAAAGGGTCCGGGACAGGGGTTGAGCAGTACTTC.

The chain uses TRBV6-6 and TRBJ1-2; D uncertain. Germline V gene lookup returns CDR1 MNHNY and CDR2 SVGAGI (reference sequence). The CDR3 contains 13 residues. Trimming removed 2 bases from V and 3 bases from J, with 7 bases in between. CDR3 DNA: TGTGCCAGCAGTTACGGAGGGTACTATGGCTACACCTTC. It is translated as CASSYGGYYGYTF.